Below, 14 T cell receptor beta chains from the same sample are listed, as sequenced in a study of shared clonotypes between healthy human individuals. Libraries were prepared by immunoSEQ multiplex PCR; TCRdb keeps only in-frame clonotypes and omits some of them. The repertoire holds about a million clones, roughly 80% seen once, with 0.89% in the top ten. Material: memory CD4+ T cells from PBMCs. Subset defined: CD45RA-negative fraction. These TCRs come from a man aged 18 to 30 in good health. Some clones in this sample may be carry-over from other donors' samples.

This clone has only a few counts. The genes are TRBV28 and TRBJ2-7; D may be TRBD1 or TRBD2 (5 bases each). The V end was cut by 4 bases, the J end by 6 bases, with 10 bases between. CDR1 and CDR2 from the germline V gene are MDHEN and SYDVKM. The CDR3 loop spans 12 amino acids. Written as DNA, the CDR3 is TGTGCCAGCAGTTCGGGGCTGAGCGAGCAGTACTTC. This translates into CASSSGLSEQYF. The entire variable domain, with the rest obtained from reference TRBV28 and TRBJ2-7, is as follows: DVKVTQSSRYLVKRTGEKVFLECVQDMDHENMFWYRQDPGLGLRLIYFSYDVKMKEKGDIPEGYSVSREKKERFSLILESASTNQTSMYLCASSSGLSEQYFGPGTRLTVT.

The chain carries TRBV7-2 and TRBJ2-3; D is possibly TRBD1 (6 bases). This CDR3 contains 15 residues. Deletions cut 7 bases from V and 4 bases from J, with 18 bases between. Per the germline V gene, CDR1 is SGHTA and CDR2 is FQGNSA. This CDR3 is CASTNRQHRADTQYF. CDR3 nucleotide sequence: TGTGCCAGCACCAACCGACAGCACAGGGCAGATACGCAGTATTTT.

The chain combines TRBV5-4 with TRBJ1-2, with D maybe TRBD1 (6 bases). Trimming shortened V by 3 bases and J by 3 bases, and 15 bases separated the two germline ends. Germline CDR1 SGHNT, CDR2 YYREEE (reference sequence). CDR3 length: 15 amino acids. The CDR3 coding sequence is TGTGCCAGCAGCTATTGGGGGGGGCCCTACTATGGCTACACCTTC. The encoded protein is CASSYWGGPYYGYTF.

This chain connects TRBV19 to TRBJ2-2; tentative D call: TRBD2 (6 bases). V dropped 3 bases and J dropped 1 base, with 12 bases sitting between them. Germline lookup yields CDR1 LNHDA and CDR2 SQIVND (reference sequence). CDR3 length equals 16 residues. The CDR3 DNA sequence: TGTGCCAGTAGTATTAAAAGGGGAGGGAACACCGGGGAGCTGTTTTTT. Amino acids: CASSIKRGGNTGELFF.

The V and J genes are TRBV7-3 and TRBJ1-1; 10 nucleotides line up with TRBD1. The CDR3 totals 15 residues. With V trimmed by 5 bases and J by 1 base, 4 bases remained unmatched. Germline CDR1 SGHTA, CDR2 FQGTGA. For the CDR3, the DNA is TGTGCCAGCAGCGCGAGACAGGGGGCGAACACTGAAGCTTTCTTT. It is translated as CASSARQGANTEAFF.

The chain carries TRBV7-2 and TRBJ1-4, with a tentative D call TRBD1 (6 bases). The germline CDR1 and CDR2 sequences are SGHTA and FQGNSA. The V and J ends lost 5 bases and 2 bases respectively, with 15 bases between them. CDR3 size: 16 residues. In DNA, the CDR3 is TGTGCCAGCAGCCCGATTGGACAGATCACTAATGAAAAACTGTTTTTT. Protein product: CASSPIGQITNEKLFF.

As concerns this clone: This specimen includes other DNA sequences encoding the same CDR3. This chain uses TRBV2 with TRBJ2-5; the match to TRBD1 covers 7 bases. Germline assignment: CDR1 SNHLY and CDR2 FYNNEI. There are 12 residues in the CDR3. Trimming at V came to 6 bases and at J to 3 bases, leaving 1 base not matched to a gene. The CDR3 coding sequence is TGTGCCAGCAGCGACAGGGAAGAGACCCAGTACTTC. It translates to CASSDREETQYF.

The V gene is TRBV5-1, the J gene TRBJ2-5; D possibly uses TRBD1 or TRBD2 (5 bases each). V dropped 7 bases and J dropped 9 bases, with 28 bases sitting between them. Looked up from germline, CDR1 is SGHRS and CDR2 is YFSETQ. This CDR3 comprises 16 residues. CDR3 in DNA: TGCGCCAGCGGCAATACGGCCGGGACGGGTTTATCGGCCCAGTACTTC. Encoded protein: CASGNTAGTGLSAQYF. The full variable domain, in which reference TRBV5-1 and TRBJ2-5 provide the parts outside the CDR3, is KAGVTQTPRYLIKTRGQQVTLSCSPISGHRSVSWYQQTPGQGLQFLFEYFSETQRNKGNFPGRFSGRQFSNSRSEMNVSTLELGDSALYLCASGNTAGTGLSAQYFGPGTRLLVL.

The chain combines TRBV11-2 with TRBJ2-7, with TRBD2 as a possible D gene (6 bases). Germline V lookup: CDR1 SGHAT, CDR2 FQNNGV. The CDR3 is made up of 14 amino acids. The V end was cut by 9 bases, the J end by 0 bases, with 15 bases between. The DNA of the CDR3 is TGTGCCAGTAGCCTTGGGAGGCACTCCTACGAGCAGTACTTC. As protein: CASSLGRHSYEQYF.

CDR3 loop: CASSQALGGAGTGELFF. The CDR3 bases are TGTGCCAGCAGCCAAGCCTTGGGGGGGGCCGGCACCGGGGAGCTGTTTTTT. The J gene is TRBJ2-2, the V gene TRBV4-2, with D tentatively TRBD2 (7 bases). The V gene's germline CDR1 is LGHNA and CDR2 YNFKEQ. Trimming took 1 base from V and 4 from J, leaving 16 bases between them. The CDR3 is 17 residues long.

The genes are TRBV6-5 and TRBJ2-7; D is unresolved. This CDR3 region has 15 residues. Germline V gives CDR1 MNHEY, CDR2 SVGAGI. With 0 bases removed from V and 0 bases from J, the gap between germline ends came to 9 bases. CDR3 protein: CASSYSGPGSYEQYF. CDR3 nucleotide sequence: TGTGCCAGCAGTTACTCTGGTCCGGGCTCCTACGAGCAGTACTTC.

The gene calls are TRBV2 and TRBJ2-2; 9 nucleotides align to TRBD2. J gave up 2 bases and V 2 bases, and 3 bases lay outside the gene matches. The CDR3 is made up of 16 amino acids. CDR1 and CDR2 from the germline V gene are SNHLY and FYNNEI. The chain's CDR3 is CASSERLAGNTGELFF. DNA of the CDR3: TGTGCCAGCAGTGAAAGGCTAGCGGGAAACACCGGGGAGCTGTTTTTT.

In DNA, the CDR3 is TGTGCCAGCAGCTACGGAGGGGCTGAGCTTGAGCAGTTCTTC. Translation gives CASSYGGAELEQFF. The genes are TRBV9 and TRBJ2-1; tentatively, D is TRBD2 (6 bases). This CDR3 is built from 14 residues. V lost 4 bases, J lost 9 bases, and 17 bases lay in between. Germline values: CDR1 SGDLS, CDR2 YYNGEE. The variable domain in full, with the rest retrieved from reference TRBV9 and TRBJ2-1, is DSGVTQTPKHLITATGQRVTLRCSPRSGDLSVYWYQQSLDQGLQFLIQYYNGEERAKGNILERFSAQQFPDLHSELNLSSLELGDSALYFCASSYGGAELEQFFGPGTRLTVL.

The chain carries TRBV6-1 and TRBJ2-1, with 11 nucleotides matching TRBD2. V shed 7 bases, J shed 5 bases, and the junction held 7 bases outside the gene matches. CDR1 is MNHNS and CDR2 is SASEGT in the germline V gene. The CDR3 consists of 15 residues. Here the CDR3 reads CASTAGTSGNNEQFF. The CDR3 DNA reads TGTGCCAGCACCGCCGGGACTAGCGGAAACAATGAGCAGTTCTTC.